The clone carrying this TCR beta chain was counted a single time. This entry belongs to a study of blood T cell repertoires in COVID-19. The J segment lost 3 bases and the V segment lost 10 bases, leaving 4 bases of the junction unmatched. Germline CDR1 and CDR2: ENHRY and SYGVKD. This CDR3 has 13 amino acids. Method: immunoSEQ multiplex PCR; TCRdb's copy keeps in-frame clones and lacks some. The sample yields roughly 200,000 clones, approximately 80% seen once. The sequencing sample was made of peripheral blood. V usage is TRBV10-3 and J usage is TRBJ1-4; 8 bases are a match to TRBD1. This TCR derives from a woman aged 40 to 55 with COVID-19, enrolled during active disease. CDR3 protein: CASQGAANEKLFF. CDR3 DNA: TGTGCCAGCCAGGGGGCTGCTAATGAAAAACTGTTTTTT.